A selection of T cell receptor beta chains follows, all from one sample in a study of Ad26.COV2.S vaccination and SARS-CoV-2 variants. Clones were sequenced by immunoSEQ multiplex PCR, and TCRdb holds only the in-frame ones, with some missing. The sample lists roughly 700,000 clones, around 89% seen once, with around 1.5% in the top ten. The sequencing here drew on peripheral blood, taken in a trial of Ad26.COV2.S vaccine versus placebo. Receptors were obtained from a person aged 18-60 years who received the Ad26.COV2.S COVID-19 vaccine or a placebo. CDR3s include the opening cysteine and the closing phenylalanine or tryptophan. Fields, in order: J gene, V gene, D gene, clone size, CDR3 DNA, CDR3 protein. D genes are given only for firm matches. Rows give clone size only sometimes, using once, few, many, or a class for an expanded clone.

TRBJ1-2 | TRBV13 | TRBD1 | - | TGTGCCAGCAGCGCCAAGGACAGGGCTGAGCGGGGCTACACCTTC | CASSAKDRAERGYTF
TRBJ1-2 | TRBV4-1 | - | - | TGCGCCAGCAGCCAAGACAGGGGTGGCTACACCTTC | CASSQDRGGYTF
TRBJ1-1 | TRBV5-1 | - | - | TGCGCCAGCAGCTTGCGACGGGTGGATGAAGCTTTCTTT | CASSLRRVDEAFF
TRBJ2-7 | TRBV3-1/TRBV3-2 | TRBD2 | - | TGTGCCAGCAGCTCCACCAGCGGGAGCTCCTACGAGCAGTACTTC | CASSSTSGSSYEQYF
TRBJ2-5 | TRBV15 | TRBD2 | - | TGTGCCACCACCCCAGGGGTAGCGGGAGTAGAGACCCAGTACTTC | CATTPGVAGVETQYF
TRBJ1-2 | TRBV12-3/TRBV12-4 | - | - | TGTGCCAGCAGCAGGGGTAGCGGCTACACCTTC | CASSRGSGYTF
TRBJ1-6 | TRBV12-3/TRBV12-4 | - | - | TGTGCCAGCAGTTTACGTAATTCACCCCTCCACTTT | CASSLRNSPLHF
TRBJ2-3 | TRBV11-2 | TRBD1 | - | TGTGCCAGCAGCTTGGGTCGACAGGGGCCCACAGATACGCAGTATTTT | CASSLGRQGPTDTQYF
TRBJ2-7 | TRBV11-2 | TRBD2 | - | TGTGCCAGCAGCTTAGGCGGGGGGCATAGGGTGCCCTACGAGCAGTACTTC | CASSLGGGHRVPYEQYF
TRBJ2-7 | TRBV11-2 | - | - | TGTGCCAGCAGCTTAGCCGACAGTGAGCAGTACTTC | CASSLADSEQYF
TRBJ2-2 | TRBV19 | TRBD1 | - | TGTGCCAGTAGTATGCAGGGGGCGCAGGGGGAGCTGTTTTTT | CASSMQGAQGELFF
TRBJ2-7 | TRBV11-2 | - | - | TGTGCCAGCAGCTTAGGAGCAGGGCTCCCTTACGAGCAGTACTTC | CASSLGAGLPYEQYF
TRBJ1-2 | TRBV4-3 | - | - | TGCGCCAGCAGCCAAGATACCGCCAACTATGGCTACACCTTC | CASSQDTANYGYTF
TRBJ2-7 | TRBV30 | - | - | TGTGCCTGGAGTGTACGGGGGGCGGTCTCGAGAGAGCAGTACTTC | CAWSVRGAVSREQYF
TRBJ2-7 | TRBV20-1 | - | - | TGCAGTGCTAGTCGGACTACTTACGAGCAGTACTTC | CSASRTTYEQYF
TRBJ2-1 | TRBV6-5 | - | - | TGTGCCAGTGGGTTTTTGGGTGAGCAGTTCTTC | CASGFLGEQFF
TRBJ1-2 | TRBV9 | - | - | TGTGCCAGCAGCGGCCAGGGTTTTGGCTATGGCTACACCTTC | CASSGQGFGYGYTF
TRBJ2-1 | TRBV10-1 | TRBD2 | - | TGCGCCAGCGGCACTAGCGGGTCCTACAATGAGCAGTTCTTC | CASGTSGSYNEQFF
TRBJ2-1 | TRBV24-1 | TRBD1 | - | TGTGCCACCAGTGATTTGGCCGGGACAGGGAAGAATGAGCAGTTCTTC | CATSDLAGTGKNEQFF
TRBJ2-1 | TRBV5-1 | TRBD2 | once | TGCGCCAGCAGCGCAACCTACTCCGGGACTAGCGGTTACAATGAGCAGTTCTTC | CASSATYSGTSGYNEQFF
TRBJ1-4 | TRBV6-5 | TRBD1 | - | TGTGCCAGCAGAAAACAGGGGGATGGTGAAAAACTGTTTTTT | CASRKQGDGEKLFF
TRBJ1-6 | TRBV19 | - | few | TGTGCCAGTAGTATAGACCGAGGTAATTCACCCCTCCACTTT | CASSIDRGNSPLHF
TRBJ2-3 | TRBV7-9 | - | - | TGTGCCAGCAGCTTCGACAGCACAGATACGCAGTATTTT | CASSFDSTDTQYF
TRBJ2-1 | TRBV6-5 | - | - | TGTGCCAGCAGTTACGGGGGGGGGCCGTACAATGAGCAGTTCTTC | CASSYGGGPYNEQFF
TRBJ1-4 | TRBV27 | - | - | TGTGCCAGCGCCGGGACGACATGGGGAAATGAAAAACTGTTTTTT | CASAGTTWGNEKLFF
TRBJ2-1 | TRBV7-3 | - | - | TGTGCCAGCAGCTTAGGGGGCCCCATCTACAATGAGCAGTTCTTC | CASSLGGPIYNEQFF
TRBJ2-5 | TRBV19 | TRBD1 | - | TGTGCCAGCTCACAGGGGGTGGACGAGACCCAGTACTTC | CASSQGVDETQYF
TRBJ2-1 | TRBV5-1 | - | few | TGCGCCAGCAGCTTGTACGGCCTACCCTACAATGAGCAGTTCTTC | CASSLYGLPYNEQFF
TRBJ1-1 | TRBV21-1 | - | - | TGTGCCAGCAGCACTTTGAACACTGAAGCTTTCTTT | CASSTLNTEAFF
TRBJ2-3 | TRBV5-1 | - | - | TGCGCCAGCAGCACCGGTCCCACAGATACGCAGTATTTT | CASSTGPTDTQYF
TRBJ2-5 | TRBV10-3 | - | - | TGTGCCATCAGTGATAATTCCGGGACGTTAAAGGTGTTGGAGACCCAGTACTTC | CAISDNSGTLKVLETQYF
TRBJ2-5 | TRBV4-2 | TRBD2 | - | TGTGCCAGCAGCCAAGGGATAGCGGGGGAAGATCAAGAGACCCAGTACTTC | CASSQGIAGEDQETQYF
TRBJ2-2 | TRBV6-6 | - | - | TGTGCCAGCAGTTTCATGGATAGAACCGGGGAGCTGTTTTTT | CASSFMDRTGELFF
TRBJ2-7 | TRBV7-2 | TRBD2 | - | TGTGCCAGCAGCTCCCCTAGCGGGGACTACGAGCAGTACTTC | CASSSPSGDYEQYF
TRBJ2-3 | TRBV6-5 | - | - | TGTGCCAGCAGGGGACAAGACCAAGCACAGTATTTT | CASRGQDQAQYF
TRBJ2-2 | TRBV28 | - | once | TGTGCCAGCAGCCCACCATCCTTCTACACCGGGGAGCTGTTTTTT | CASSPPSFYTGELFF
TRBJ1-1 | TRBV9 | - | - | TGTGCCAGCAGCGTATGGGGTCCTGAAGCTTTCTTT | CASSVWGPEAFF
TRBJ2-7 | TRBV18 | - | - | TGTGCCAGCACCGAAGGGGGGGCCTACGAGCAGTACTTC | CASTEGGAYEQYF
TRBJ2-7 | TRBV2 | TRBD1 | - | TGTGCCAGCCTTTGGCTGCAGGGGGTTCCCACACGACTCGACGAGCAGTACTTC | CASLWLQGVPTRLDEQYF
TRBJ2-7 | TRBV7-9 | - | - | TGTGCCAGCAGTAAGCTAGCGTCCTACGAGCAGTACTTC | CASSKLASYEQYF
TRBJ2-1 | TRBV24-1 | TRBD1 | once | TGTGCCACCAGTGTTGGGGGACAGGGACCCTACAATGAGCAGTTCTTC | CATSVGGQGPYNEQFF
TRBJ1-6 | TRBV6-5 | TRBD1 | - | TGTGCCAGCAGGATCGGGACAGCCTATAATTCACCCCTCCACTTT | CASRIGTAYNSPLHF
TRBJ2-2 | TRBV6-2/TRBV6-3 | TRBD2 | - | TGTGCCAGCAGTTACATTACGACTAGCGGGATCCGAGGCACCGGGGAGCTGTTTTTT | CASSYITTSGIRGTGELFF
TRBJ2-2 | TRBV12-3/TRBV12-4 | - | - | TGTGCCAGCATGGCAGTGAACACCGGGGAGCTGTTTTTT | CASMAVNTGELFF
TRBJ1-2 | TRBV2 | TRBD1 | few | TGTGCCAGCACCTCGGACAGGGCGGATGGCTACACCTTC | CASTSDRADGYTF
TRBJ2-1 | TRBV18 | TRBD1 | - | TGTGCCAGCTCACCTAACACAGGGGACAATGAGCAGTTCTTC | CASSPNTGDNEQFF
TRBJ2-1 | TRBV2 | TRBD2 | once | TGTGCCAGCAGGGACCGGACTAGCGGGAGGGGGAGCTCCTACAATGAGCAGTTCTTC | CASRDRTSGRGSSYNEQFF
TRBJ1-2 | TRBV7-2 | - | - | TGTGCCAGCAGCTTAGCGCGACAGCCGAGTTATTATGGCTACACCTTC | CASSLARQPSYYGYTF
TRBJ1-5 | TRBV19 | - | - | TGTGCCAGTACACTCAACGTGGGTCCAGGGCTTCAGCCCCAGCATTTT | CASTLNVGPGLQPQHF
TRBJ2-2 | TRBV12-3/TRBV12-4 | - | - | TGTGCCAGCAGTTTTGGCAACGGGGAGCTGTTTTTT | CASSFGNGELFF
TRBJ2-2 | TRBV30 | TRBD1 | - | TGTGCCTGGAGTCCCGGACAGGGGGCCGGGGAGCTGTTTTTT | CAWSPGQGAGELFF
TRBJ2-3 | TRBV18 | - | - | TGTGCCAGCTCACCAGGGGTCACGCAGTATTTT | CASSPGVTQYF
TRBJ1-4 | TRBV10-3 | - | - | TGTGCCATCAGTGCCGGGTTGGAAGAAAAACTGTTTTTT | CAISAGLEEKLFF
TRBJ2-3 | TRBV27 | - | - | TGTGCCAGCAGTTTTAAGGACAGCCCTGGGTACACAGATACGCAGTATTTT | CASSFKDSPGYTDTQYF
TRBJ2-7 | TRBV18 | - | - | TGTGCCAGCTCACCCCAAGGGGGAGAGCAGTACTTC | CASSPQGGEQYF
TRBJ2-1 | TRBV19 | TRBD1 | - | TGTGCCAGTAGTGCCTCAGGGGGCACTGAGCAGTTCTTC | CASSASGGTEQFF
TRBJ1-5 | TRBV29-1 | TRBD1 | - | TGCAGCGTTGGAGGACAGGGTGGTCAGCCCCAGCATTTT | CSVGGQGGQPQHF